This passage covers 24 T cell receptor beta chains from one sample sequenced in a study of blood T cells in healthy people across ages. A J-beta primer mix and a sample-barcoded 5' primer were used in a second PCR of roughly 6 to 12 cycles. TCRdb re-called the 5' RACE reads with MiXCR, one entry per CDR3 protein. The data show around 870,000 distinct CDR3 sequences, 29% seen once. Sequenced: blood. The receptors originated from an elderly woman in good health.

This clonotype turned up a few times. A single base separates this from a much larger clone, so it may be a read error. The chain recombines TRBV12-3 or TRBV12-4 with TRBJ2-1, with 7 bases that match TRBD2. The tail of the sequence fits TRBJ2-7 better, so the J call may be wrong. CDR3 size: 14 residues. Here the CDR3 reads CASSHLADYNEQYF. In nucleotides, the CDR3 is TGTGCCAGCAGTCACCTAGCGGACTACAATGAGCAGTACTTC.

This clonotype was observed many times. The rearrangement joins TRBV20-1 to TRBJ2-5; 8 bases fit TRBD1. Germline loops: CDR1 DFQATT, CDR2 SNEGSKA (reference sequence). V lost 6 bases and J lost 5; bases outside the gene matches: 14. The CDR3 contains 15 residues. CDR3 nucleotide sequence: TGCAGTGCCGCCGGGACAGGAGGCTTCGGTGAGACCCAGTACTTC. Its protein is CSAAGTGGFGETQYF.

The chain links TRBV6-2 or TRBV6-3 to TRBJ1-5; D perhaps matches TRBD1 (5 bases). CDR3 length: 15 amino acids. The V and J ends lost 6 bases and 4 bases respectively, with 16 bases between them. Germline values: CDR1 MNHEY, CDR2 SVGEGT. Here the CDR3 reads CASRRPGRTNQPQHF. The CDR3 region has the DNA TGTGCCAGCAGACGTCCGGGGCGGACTAATCAGCCCCAGCATTTT.

This clonotype showed up many times. The chain uses TRBV6-2 or TRBV6-3 and TRBJ1-6; D is possibly TRBD1 (5 bases). The length of the CDR3 is 16 residues. The V gene lost 5 bases and the J gene lost 14 bases, with 25 bases spanning the gap. From germline, CDR1 is MNHEY and CDR2 SVGEGT. In DNA, the CDR3 is TGTGCCAGCAGTCGGACCGTGGACGAGTGGGACCTAGCCCTCCACTTT. Translating it yields CASSRTVDEWDLALHF.

Points on this clonotype: Given a much more abundant clone one base away, this may be a read error. This chain connects TRBV7-8 to TRBJ1-2; no clear D. Germline-derived CDR1 and CDR2 are SGHVS and FQNEAQ. Trimming cost V 1 base and J 3 bases, with 15 bases left between them. The CDR3 covers 16 residues. The CDR3 bases are TGTGCCAGCAGCTTAGAAGCGGACCAGCCTCACTATGGCTACACCTTC. As protein: CASSLEADQPHYGYTF.

This clonotype was detected only a few times. The rearrangement joins TRBV21-1 to TRBJ2-7; the listed D gene, TRBD2, was not tested against the DNA. TRBV21-1 is assigned pseudogene status. This CDR3 spans 16 amino acids. The CDR3 nucleotides read TGTGCCAGCAGCAAAGGTGTGCGGGCTGATGTCTACGAGCAGTACTTC. As protein: CASSKGVRADVYEQYF.

About this clonotype itself: This may come from a read error, since a much larger clone is one base off. CDR3 residues: CTSGSSNYGYTF. CDR3 DNA: TGTACCAGTGGGAGTTCTAACTATGGCTACACCTTC. V and J are TRBV6-2 or TRBV6-3 and TRBJ1-2; D is ambiguous. Germline V gene data show CDR1 as MNHEY and CDR2 as SVGEGT. CDR3 length: 12 residues.

This clonotype occurred many times. The chain recombines TRBV12-3 or TRBV12-4 with TRBJ2-3, with D possibly called TRBD1 or TRBD2 (5 bases each). V was trimmed by 7 bases and J by 2 bases, leaving 13 bases between them. The CDR3 contains 14 residues. Here the CDR3 DNA reads TGTGCCAGCACGGGGCGGATTTCCACAGATACGCAGTATTTT. It specifies CASTGRISTDTQYF.

V usage is TRBV12-3 or TRBV12-4 and J usage is TRBJ1-2, with TRBD1 as a possible D gene (6 bases). The ends were cut back, 5 bases at V and 8 bases at J, with 21 bases in the middle. CDR3 size: 15 residues. The CDR3 loop is CASSLLTTGWGGYTF. The CDR3 coding sequence is TGTGCCAGCAGTCTTCTTACGACAGGTTGGGGAGGCTACACCTTC.

This clonotype was seen many times. This sequence joins TRBV5-1 and TRBJ2-5; perhaps D is TRBD1 or TRBD2 (5 bases each). Germline lookup yields CDR1 SGHRS and CDR2 YFSETQ. The CDR3 runs to 14 residues. V was cut by 3 bases and J by 1 base, with 10 bases left in between. This chain's CDR3 is CASSWGTAQETQYF. Written as DNA, the CDR3 is TGCGCCAGCAGCTGGGGGACGGCCCAAGAGACCCAGTACTTC. Full variable domain (rest looked up from reference TRBV5-1 and TRBJ2-5): KAGVTQTPRYLIKTRGQQVTLSCSPISGHRSVSWYQQTPGQGLQFLFEYFSETQRNKGNFPGRFSGRQFSNSRSEMNVSTLELGDSALYLCASSWGTAQETQYFGPGTRLLVL.

This clonotype showed up many times. The rearrangement uses TRBV10-1 and TRBJ2-3; TRBD1 agrees at 7 bases. V shed 4 bases and J 2 bases; nucleotides not matched to a gene: 9. Germline CDR1 and CDR2: WNHNN and SYGVQD (reference sequence). The CDR3 sequence is 16 residues long. The CDR3 sequence is CASSVSGQAITDTQYF. Here the CDR3 DNA reads TGCGCCAGCAGTGTTTCCGGACAGGCGATCACAGATACGCAGTATTTT.

About this clonotype: Just one base apart from a much larger clone, this may be a read error. The V gene is TRBV5-1, the J gene TRBJ2-7, with 7 bases matching TRBD1. The DNA end is a closer match to TRBJ2-5, so the J assignment may be wrong. CDR1 is SGHRS, CDR2 YFSETQ, per germline. This CDR3 is 14 amino acids long. This CDR3 is CASSFYTGAKTQYF. DNA for the CDR3: TGCGCCAGCAGCTTCTATACAGGGGCAAAGACCCAGTACTTC.

At least ten counts were recorded for this clonotype. The V gene is TRBV18, the J gene TRBJ2-5; the D is unclear. Germline V CDR1 and CDR2: KGHSH, LQKENI. This CDR3 is 14 amino acids long. Trimming left V 0 bases short and J 7 bases short, with 12 bases between. The CDR3 sequence is CASSPPTDPTTQYF. Here the CDR3 DNA reads TGTGCCAGCTCACCACCCACAGATCCTACGACCCAGTACTTC.

This clonotype was seen many times. The CDR3 bases are TGTGCCAGCAGCTATGGGACAGGGGGGAAGTACTTC. It codes for CASSYGTGGKYF. The chain uses TRBV7-2 and TRBJ2-5; 11 bases align to TRBD1. Germline V gives CDR1 SGHTA, CDR2 FQGNSA. The CDR3 extends over 12 amino acids. The V and J ends lost 4 bases and 12 bases, in that order; junction bases with no gene match: 4.

The chain recombines TRBV24-1 with TRBJ2-5; TRBD1 agrees at 10 bases. Germline CDR1 is KGHDR and CDR2 is SFDVKD. V dropped 3 bases and J dropped 5; count of bases not matched to a gene: 8. This CDR3 has 16 amino acids. This chain's CDR3 is CATSDTGQGMPETQYF. For the CDR3, the DNA is TGTGCCACCAGTGATACGGGACAGGGGATGCCGGAGACCCAGTACTTC.

This clonotype turned up a few times. This sequence joins TRBV20-1 and TRBJ2-2, with 9 bases matching TRBD1. The junction had 6 bases not matched to a gene; V was cut back by 2 bases and J by 5 bases. This CDR3 is built from 15 residues. Germline V lookup: CDR1 DFQATT, CDR2 SNEGSKA (reference sequence). This CDR3 reads CSARTGGAVTGELFF. The DNA of the CDR3 is TGCAGTGCTAGAACAGGGGGCGCGGTAACCGGGGAGCTGTTTTTT.

This clonotype occurred many times. This chain uses TRBV18 with TRBJ2-3; no firm D call. This CDR3 has 15 residues. The V and J ends lost 1 base and 2 bases respectively, with 10 bases between them. CDR1 is KGHSH, CDR2 LQKENI, per germline. This CDR3 is CASSPQGRTTDTQYF. CDR3 nucleotides: TGTGCCAGCTCACCACAGGGCAGAACCACAGATACGCAGTATTTT.

This clonotype has a count of ten or more. This rearrangement joins TRBV7-9 to TRBJ2-7; 11 positions agree with TRBD1. Germline V gene sequence: CDR1 SEHNR, CDR2 FQNEAQ (reference sequence). Trimming at V came to 1 base and at J to 3 bases, leaving 5 bases not matched to a gene. The CDR3 has 16 residues. The CDR3 region has the DNA TGTGCCAGCAGCTTAGTGGGACAGGGGGGGAGCTACGAGCAGTACTTC. Protein sequence: CASSLVGQGGSYEQYF.

The gene calls are TRBV6-2 or TRBV6-3 and TRBJ1-1; TRBD1 matches at 8 bases. The germline CDR1 and CDR2 sequences are MNHEY and SVGEGT. Unmatched junction bases numbered 8, after V lost 5 bases and J lost 0 bases. The CDR3 is made up of 16 amino acids. CDR3 protein: CASSRDRWDMNTEAFF. CDR3 sequence (DNA): TGTGCCAGCAGTAGGGACAGGTGGGACATGAACACTGAAGCTTTCTTT.

This clonotype was picked up a small number of times. The V call is TRBV5-1, the J call TRBJ1-1; D possibly corresponds to TRBD1 (6 bases). There are 14 residues in the CDR3. The germline gives CDR1 SGHRS, CDR2 YFSETQ. The V and J ends lost 6 bases and 3 bases respectively, with 15 bases between them. CDR3 DNA: TGCGCCAGCACCAGAGGGGGTCGAGACACTGAAGCTTTCTTT. Protein sequence: CASTRGGRDTEAFF.

A note on this clonotype: This may be a read error: a much more frequent sequence differs by one nucleotide. The chain joins TRBV7-2 to TRBJ2-1; 8 nucleotides align to TRBD2. The last part of the DNA fits TRBJ2-7 better; the J call may be wrong. The CDR3 length is 18 residues. Looked up from germline, CDR1 is SGHTA and CDR2 is FQGNSA. DNA for the CDR3: TGTGCCAGCAGCTTATCGAGGGGTCGGGGGGGCTCTAGCAATGAGCAGTACTTC. It encodes CASSLSRGRGGSSNEQYF.

The genes are TRBV12-3 or TRBV12-4 and TRBJ2-3; TRBD2 might be the D (6 bases). Trimming shortened V by 7 bases and J by 4 bases, and 15 bases separated the two germline ends. This CDR3 has 14 residues. The CDR3 DNA reads TGTGCCAGCACCCGGGAGAGGGGCGCAGATACGCAGTATTTT. This translates into CASTRERGADTQYF.

This clonotype appeared many times. V and J are TRBV7-2 and TRBJ1-2; D is perhaps TRBD1 (5 bases). Germline V gene data show CDR1 as SGHTA and CDR2 as FQGNSA. With 7 bases removed from V and 2 bases from J, the gap between germline ends came to 17 bases. The CDR3 length is 15 residues. CDR3: CASTVPVGGNYGYTF. CDR3 sequence (DNA): TGTGCCAGCACCGTACCCGTGGGGGGAAACTATGGCTACACCTTC.

This clonotype was observed a handful of times. This sequence may be a read error, since a much larger clone differs from it by one base. V is TRBV12-3 or TRBV12-4 and J is TRBJ2-1; D unclear. The J call is uncertain, as TRBJ2-7 better fits the DNA end. The CDR3 is 13 amino acids. CDR3 sequence: CASREVSYNEQYF. Here the CDR3 DNA reads TGTGCCAGCAGGGAAGTCTCCTACAATGAGCAGTACTTC.